This T cell receptor (beta chain) was captured by sequencing in a study of vaccination and CD4 T cells after COVID-19. Scientists ran DNA taken from cultured CD4+ T cells through the Oncomine TCR Beta short-read assay for sequencing. TCRdb reprocessed the PCR reads with MiXCR, giving one entry per CDR3 protein. This sample carries fewer than 15,000 distinct CDR3 sequences, about 50% of them seen once, and the ten largest clones take approximately 12%. Indicated treatment: roughly 10-day PBMC culture with coronavirus spike peptide pools or control peptides (ViraFEST assay). As to this clonotype: What it binds is not known.

The germline gives CDR1 MDHEN, CDR2 SYDVKM. V shed 6 bases and J shed 0 bases, with 13 bases lying between them. The CDR3 is 15 amino acids. Material: CD4+ T cells from blood, cultured in vitro. The gene calls are TRBV28 and TRBJ2-3; the D gene is possibly TRBD2 (6 bases). The receptor was derived from a human donor who had recovered from COVID-19. CDR3 region: CASSQKGLSTDTQYF. Written as DNA, the CDR3 is TGTGCCAGCAGCCAAAAGGGACTGAGCACAGATACGCAGTATTTT.